What follows describes a single TCR beta chain. Germline V gene data show CDR1 as LNHDA and CDR2 as SQIVND (reference sequence). The J segment lost 2 bases and the V segment lost 6 bases, leaving 8 bases of the junction unmatched. The CDR3 has 15 amino acids. This specimen comes from a study of shared clonotypes between healthy human individuals. Deep was the level at which the assay was run. Profiled with immunoSEQ multiplex PCR; TCRdb holds only in-frame clones, not every one. The sample includes 2 million to 3 million clones, roughly 93% of them seen just once. The healthy adult donors were HIV-negative and reported no recent acute infections or vaccinations. CD4+ cells underwent separation, giving CD45RA+ naive and CD45RA-negative memory subsets.

This rearrangement joins TRBV19 to TRBJ2-7; 9 nucleotides agree with TRBD1. Sequencing input: naive CD4+ T cells from PBMCs. Subset defined: CD45RA+ positively selected. The TCR sequence derives from a young man in good health. Some clones in this sample may be carry-over from other donors' samples. Here the CDR3 reads CASRTGTGSTYEQYF. Written as DNA, the CDR3 is TGTGCCAGTAGGACTGGGACAGGGTCAACCTACGAGCAGTACTTC.